This T cell receptor beta chain was sequenced for a study of long-term antiretroviral therapy in people with HIV. About the study: Samples collected earliest predate the 2015 immediate-ART recommendation by about a decade. Study-level points and caveats: The study found that diversity rose after ART but stayed below transplant donor controls. The study collected blood between 2004 and 2017, possibly under older ART regimens.

Researchers report immunoSEQ v3.0 was run at survey level. Only in-frame clones appear in the TCRdb table, and some are missing; sequencing was by immunoSEQ multiplex PCR. The table has 25,000 to 30,000 clones, approximately 85% seen once. The CDR3 totals 13 residues. Germline CDR1 is SSHAT and CDR2 is FNYEAQ (reference sequence). As for this clone: Its specificity is unknown. A read error may produce the germline difference seen at one junction end.

Donors each had at least one pre-ART PBMC sample and at least two post-ART ones. The source of this sequence is a man aged 35 to 55 with HIV. V and J are TRBV7-7 and TRBJ1-1; D gene ambiguous. The sample in question was unsorted PBMCs, obtained 3 years after starting antiretroviral therapy. The CDR3 spells CASSLNVNTEAFF. The CDR3, as DNA: TGTGCTAGCAGCTTAAACGTGAACACTGAAGCTTTCTTT.